This T cell receptor (beta chain) derives from a study of blood T cell repertoires in COVID-19. Turning to the study itself: In each case, the material was cDNA or gDNA derived from T cells, B-cell-depleted T cells, or PBMCs.

The protocol was immunoSEQ multiplex PCR, while the TCRdb copy is restricted to in-frame clones and leaves out a portion. The sample holds 130,000 to 150,000 clones, 75% to 85% seen once. Sequenced input: peripheral blood. The receptor was derived from a man aged 60 to 75 with acute or convalescent COVID-19.

The CDR3 spells CASSLSGGMLAYEQYF. In DNA form, the CDR3 reads TGTGCCAGCAGTTTATCTGGGGGGATGCTCGCCTACGAGCAGTACTTC. The V call is TRBV27, the J call TRBJ2-7, with D perhaps matching TRBD2 (6 bases). The ends were cut back, 0 bases at V and 2 bases at J, with 14 bases in the middle. The CDR3 extends over 16 amino acids. The germline gives CDR1 MNHEY, CDR2 SMNVEV (reference sequence).